This is a list of T cell receptor beta chains from one sample in a study of T cell repertoires in cytomegalovirus infection. These receptors have no identified antigens. MiXCR, run by TCRdb on the reads, gives a single entry per CDR3 protein. This table has under 95,000 distinct CDR3 sequences, approximately 43% appearing once. Material: CD8+ T cells from cultured PBMCs, obtained from culture after CMV antigen stimulation. The receptors shown here come from a human donor in good health (CMV status not recorded). Some clones in this sample may be carry-over from other donors' samples. Each CDR3 is given with its conserved first and last residue. Each record gives: clone size, D gene, V gene, J gene, CDR3 protein, CDR3 DNA. A D gene is named only where the DNA matches it firmly. Where a row states a size, it is once, few, many or the class of an expanded clone; other rows omit it.

clone size: NA; D gene: NA; V gene: TRBV7-3; J gene: TRBJ2-1; CDR3 protein: CASTYPSRPGALLGSYDEQFF; CDR3 DNA: TGTGCCAGCACCTACCCCAGTAGACCGGGAGCCCTTCTAGGGTCCTACGATGAGCAGTTCTTC
clone size: once; D gene: TRBD2; V gene: TRBV6-5; J gene: TRBJ2-7; CDR3 protein: CASSYWREFHEQYF; CDR3 DNA: TGTGCCAGCAGTTACTGGCGGGAGTTCCACGAGCAGTACTTC
clone size: NA; D gene: NA; V gene: TRBV20-1; J gene: TRBJ1-2; CDR3 protein: CSATQTARWQDGYTF; CDR3 DNA: TGCAGTGCTACCCAGACAGCCCGATGGCAGGATGGCTACACCTTC
clone size: few; D gene: TRBD2; V gene: TRBV4-1; J gene: TRBJ2-5; CDR3 protein: CASSQDPSGSGSETQYF; CDR3 DNA: TGCGCCAGCAGCCAAGATCCTAGCGGGAGCGGTTCAGAGACCCAGTACTTC
clone size: NA; D gene: NA; V gene: TRBV28; J gene: TRBJ2-2; CDR3 protein: CASKDGSGPSSGELFF; CDR3 DNA: TGTGCCAGCAAGGACGGTTCGGGCCCGAGCAGCGGGGAGCTGTTTTTT
clone size: NA; D gene: TRBD1; V gene: TRBV7-9; J gene: TRBJ1-4; CDR3 protein: CASSADREGEKLFF; CDR3 DNA: TGTGCCAGCAGCGCGGACAGGGAGGGCGAAAAACTGTTTTTT
clone size: NA; D gene: TRBD1; V gene: TRBV7-8; J gene: TRBJ1-5; CDR3 protein: CASSLAPTGSGQPQHF; CDR3 DNA: TGTGCCAGCAGCTTAGCCCCGACAGGGAGCGGTCAGCCCCAGCATTTT
clone size: few; D gene: NA; V gene: TRBV7-3; J gene: TRBJ2-1; CDR3 protein: CASSLVERDNEQFF; CDR3 DNA: TGTGCCAGCAGCTTAGTGGAGCGTGACAATGAGCAGTTCTTC
clone size: NA; D gene: TRBD1; V gene: TRBV2; J gene: TRBJ2-2; CDR3 protein: CATVRGQTGELFF; CDR3 DNA: TGTGCCACCGTTAGGGGACAGACCGGGGAGCTGTTTTTT
clone size: NA; D gene: NA; V gene: TRBV7-6; J gene: TRBJ2-4; CDR3 protein: CASSSPGENIQYF; CDR3 DNA: TGTGCCAGCAGCTCACCCGGTGAGAACATTCAGTACTTC
clone size: NA; D gene: TRBD1; V gene: TRBV7-6; J gene: TRBJ2-7; CDR3 protein: CASRPTGIGGRYEQYF; CDR3 DNA: TGTGCCAGCAGACCCACAGGGATAGGGGGCCGCTACGAGCAGTACTTC
clone size: NA; D gene: NA; V gene: TRBV27; J gene: TRBJ2-1; CDR3 protein: CASSPFGQNPGEQFF; CDR3 DNA: TGTGCCAGCAGTCCCTTCGGACAGAACCCCGGTGAGCAGTTCTTC
clone size: few; D gene: NA; V gene: TRBV7-9; J gene: TRBJ1-2; CDR3 protein: CASSPSPGEGYTF; CDR3 DNA: TGTGCCAGCAGCCCGAGCCCGGGGGAGGGCTACACCTTC
clone size: many; D gene: TRBD2; V gene: TRBV7-2; J gene: TRBJ2-7; CDR3 protein: CASSLGGGYEQYF; CDR3 DNA: TGTGCCAGCAGCCTCGGGGGAGGGTACGAGCAGTACTTC
clone size: NA; D gene: NA; V gene: TRBV5-4; J gene: TRBJ1-1; CDR3 protein: CASSFSTGNTVAFF; CDR3 DNA: TGTGCCAGCAGCTTCTCCACAGGGAACACTGTAGCTTTCTTT
clone size: few; D gene: NA; V gene: TRBV7-6; J gene: TRBJ2-5; CDR3 protein: CASSREGSQETQYF; CDR3 DNA: TGTGCCAGCAGCCGAGAGGGCAGTCAAGAGACCCAGTACTTC
clone size: NA; D gene: NA; V gene: TRBV6-2/TRBV6-3; J gene: TRBJ2-7; CDR3 protein: CACSYPPPEQYF; CDR3 DNA: TGTGCCTGCAGTTACCCTCCCCCAGAGCAGTACTTC
clone size: NA; D gene: NA; V gene: TRBV15; J gene: TRBJ2-7; CDR3 protein: CATSRGVASSYEQYF; CDR3 DNA: TGTGCCACCAGCAGAGGGGTCGCGAGCTCCTACGAGCAGTACTTC